This T cell receptor (beta chain) was documented in a study of T cells in Graves' hyperthyroidism and ophthalmopathy. In its sample, this clonotype was seen many times. Its antigen remains unknown. No progression to ophthalmopathy during 18 months of follow-up defined stable disease. A patient was excluded if there was uncontrolled infection, other autoimmune disease, pregnancy or lactation. RNA transcripts yielded amplified TCR beta CDR3 regions. HTBI primers drove first-round RT-PCR of the TCR CDR3. TCRdb analysed the multiplex PCR reads with MiXCR anew, one entry per CDR3 protein. This table holds approximately 640,000 distinct CDR3 sequences, 15% to 20% found once. Study observations and caveats: Blood also contained most expanded thyroid clonotypes above 0.001.

The length of the CDR3 is 14 residues. V dropped 2 bases and J dropped 6 bases, with 11 bases sitting between them. The germline V gene has CDR1 ENHRY and CDR2 SYGVKD. Input material: blood. This TCR derives from a man aged 50-60 years with Graves' hyperthyroidism. This chain joins TRBV10-3 and TRBJ2-1; a weak D match, TRBD2 (6 bases). The CDR3 sequence is CAISEEWGGNEQFF. For the CDR3, the DNA is TGTGCCATCAGTGAGGAGTGGGGAGGCAATGAGCAGTTCTTC.